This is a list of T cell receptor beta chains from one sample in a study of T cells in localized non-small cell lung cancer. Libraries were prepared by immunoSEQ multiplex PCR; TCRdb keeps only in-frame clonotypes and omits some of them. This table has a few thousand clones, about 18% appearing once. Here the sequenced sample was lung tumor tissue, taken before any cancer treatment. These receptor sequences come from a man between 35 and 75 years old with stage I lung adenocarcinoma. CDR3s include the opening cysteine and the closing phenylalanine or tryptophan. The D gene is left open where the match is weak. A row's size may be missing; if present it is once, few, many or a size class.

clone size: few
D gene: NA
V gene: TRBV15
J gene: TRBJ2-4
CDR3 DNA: TGTGCCACCAGCAGAGGGGGGGGCGCGGTAAACATTCAGTACTTC
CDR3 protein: CATSRGGGAVNIQYF

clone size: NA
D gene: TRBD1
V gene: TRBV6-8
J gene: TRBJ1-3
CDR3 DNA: TGTGCCAGCTTGGACAGGGCTGGAAACACCATATATTTT
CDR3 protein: CASLDRAGNTIYF

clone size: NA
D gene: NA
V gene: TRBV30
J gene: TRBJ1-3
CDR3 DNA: TGTGCCTGGAGTGTAACCCAGCGTGACACCATATATTTT
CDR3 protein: CAWSVTQRDTIYF

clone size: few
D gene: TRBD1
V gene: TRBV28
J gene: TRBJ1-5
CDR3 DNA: TGTGCCACCCAGACAGGGAGCAATCAGCCCCAGCATTTT
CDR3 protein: CATQTGSNQPQHF

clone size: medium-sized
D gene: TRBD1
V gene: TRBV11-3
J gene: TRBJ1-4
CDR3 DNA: TGTGCCAGCAGCTCCCAGACAGGGGATGAAAAACTGTTTTTT
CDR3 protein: CASSSQTGDEKLFF

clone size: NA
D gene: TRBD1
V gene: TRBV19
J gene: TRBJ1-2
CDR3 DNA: TGTGCCAGTAGTGCACAGGCACAGGGGGCGGGCTATGGCTACACCTTC
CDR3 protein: CASSAQAQGAGYGYTF

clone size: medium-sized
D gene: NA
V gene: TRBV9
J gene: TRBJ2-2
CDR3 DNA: TGTGCCAGCAGTGAATCCGCCGGGGCCGGGGAGCTGTTTTTT
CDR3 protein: CASSESAGAGELFF

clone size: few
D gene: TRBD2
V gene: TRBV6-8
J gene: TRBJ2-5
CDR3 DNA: TGTGCCAGCAGTTACTCCCTAGCGGGAGGAGGAGAGACCCAGTACTTC
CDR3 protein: CASSYSLAGGGETQYF

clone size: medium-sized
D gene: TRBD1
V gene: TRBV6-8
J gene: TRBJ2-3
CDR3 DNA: TGTGCCAGCAGTGACAGGGGAGAAACAGATACGCAGTATTTT
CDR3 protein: CASSDRGETDTQYF

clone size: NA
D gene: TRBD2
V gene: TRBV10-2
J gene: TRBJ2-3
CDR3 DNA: TGCGCCAGCCGGGGGGGCGGAGATACGCAGTATTTT
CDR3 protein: CASRGGGDTQYF

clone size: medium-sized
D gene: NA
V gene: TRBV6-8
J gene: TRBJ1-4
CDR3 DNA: TGTGCCAGCAGTGAGGCGGACGGGGCTATTAAAAAACTGTTTTTT
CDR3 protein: CASSEADGAIKKLFF

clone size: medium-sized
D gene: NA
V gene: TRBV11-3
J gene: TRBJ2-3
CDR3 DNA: TGTGCCAGCAGCTGGGCCAAGAGCGGAGATACGCAGTATTTT
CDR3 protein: CASSWAKSGDTQYF